This TCR beta chain originates from a study of a mutant IDH1 vaccine in newly diagnosed glioma (dated by TCRdb to the early 2020s). Background on the whole study: Of the approximately 29 treated patients, 62.5% were male and approximately 38% were female, and a mean age of approximately 40 years was recorded. Before enrollment, patients had received standard therapy of radiotherapy alone, temozolomide alone, or radiochemotherapy with temozolomide; most received the combination. Peripheral blood was collected at six visits: V03 (baseline), V05, V07, V10, V12 and V13. Longitudinal TCRB deep sequencing was performed for some 25 treated patients wherever samples were available for exploratory analyses. Here is what the overall study found, with its caveats: The authors noted that analyses of patient blood samples could not be reproduced because of sample limitations. No apparent relationship was observed between pseudoprogression and alterations in the top peripheral T cell clonotypes detected by TCRB sequencing. Immune responses induced by the vaccine were seen in more than 85% of patients across multiple MHC alleles. Availability determined which PBMC samples were chosen for TCRB deep sequencing.

CDR1 SNHLY and CDR2 FYNNEI were looked up in the germline V gene. There are 13 amino acids in the CDR3, from cysteine to phenylalanine inclusive. Only the CDR3 DNA is retained, 39 bases long and in frame from the first base. Trimming costs V 6 bases and J 3 bases, and their ends lie 9 bases apart. In light of the paper, this sample's time point label describes: baseline, week 1 (first vaccination visit). This specimen's treatment or condition label, interpreted: pre-vaccination baseline after standard-of-care therapy. All donors had newly diagnosed IDH1-mutant astrocytomas of WHO grade 3 or 4 that showed loss of nuclear ATRX. The samples were drawn from NOA16, a multicentre, single-arm, open-label phase I trial in Germany that tested a mutant IDH1 peptide vaccine in humans for the first time. For immunogenicity testing, the blood drawn at visit V03 was used as the baseline sample. Genomic DNA for TCRB sequencing was extracted from EDTA blood using the DNeasy Blood and Tissue Kit.

Turning to this clone: Its antigen is unknown. Base qualities are not at hand, and no much larger clone is one base apart.

Library preparation was by the immunoSEQ multiplex PCR assay. The hsTCRB Kit was used according to the manufacturer's protocol to amplify rearranged TCR beta chain sequences. TCRB libraries were sequenced on an Illumina MiSeq. As for the original processing: The proprietary platform of the kit vendor was used for demultiplexing, trimming and gene mapping. TCRdb holds this immuneACCESS table with in-frame rearrangements only. Some clones are missing; in checked studies, unresolved V genes explain under half, and the rest has no known cause. V and J calls plus clone size are reproduced from that table; the DNA served to infer D and trimming. Within this sample are about 27,000 clones, with roughly 93% of them counted one time only. Of the sample, roughly 1.2% falls within the top ten clones.

Recombination joined TRBV2 with TRBJ1-5; the D gene is possibly TRBD1, with 6 bases matching. The TCR originated in a middle-aged man with glioma. This sample comprised PBMCs, obtained from a glioma patient treated with radiotherapy, temozolomide or both. The nucleotide sequence is TGTGCCAGCAGCGGGGGCCTCAATCAGCCCCAGCATTTT. Translated, this is CASSGGLNQPQHF.